The 9 T cell receptor beta chains reported below all come from one sample, sequenced in a study of blood T cell repertoires in COVID-19. The protocol was immunoSEQ multiplex PCR, while the TCRdb copy is restricted to in-frame clones and leaves out a portion. The repertoire holds about 200,000 clones, with roughly three quarters as singletons. The sequenced sample was PBMCs or T cells enriched from blood (not recorded which). The receptors were sampled from a woman between 50 and 59 years old with acute COVID-19.

V is TRBV24-1 and J is TRBJ2-5; D perhaps matches TRBD2 (7 bases). This CDR3 has 16 residues. Per the germline V gene, CDR1 is KGHDR and CDR2 is SFDVKD. The V end was cut by 3 bases, the J end by 4 bases, with 17 bases between. DNA of the CDR3: TGTGCCACCAGTGATGTCTACGGGGGGCGGGGAGAGACCCAGTACTTC. Translated: CATSDVYGGRGETQYF.

The chain recombines TRBV21-1 with TRBJ2-1; whether TRBD1, the table's D call, matches the DNA was not checked. TRBV21-1 is reported as a pseudogene. CDR3 length equals 16 residues. In DNA form, the CDR3 reads TGTGCCAGCAGCAACCCCGGGACAGGGAGGAACAATGAGCAGTTCTTC. It is translated as CASSNPGTGRNNEQFF.

The chain carries TRBV2 and TRBJ2-5; D possibly corresponds to TRBD1 (6 bases). The CDR3 is made up of 13 amino acids. Germline CDR1 reads SNHLY; CDR2 reads FYNNEI. V was trimmed by 3 bases and J by 4 bases, leaving 9 bases between them. The CDR3 loop is CASSDRGRETQYF. For the CDR3, the DNA is TGTGCCAGCAGTGACAGGGGACGAGAGACCCAGTACTTC.

V and J are TRBV7-8 and TRBJ1-2; 7 bases are a match to TRBD1. Germline CDR1 and CDR2: SGHVS and FQNEAQ. J lost 2 bases, V lost 3 bases, and 9 bases had no gene match. The CDR3 spans 16 residues. CDR3 sequence (DNA): TGTGCCAGCAGCTTGAGGTGGCAGGGGGGCAACTATGGCTACACCTTC. Its translation is CASSLRWQGGNYGYTF.

This CDR3 is CASSYSIQGSRELFF. The CDR3 bases are TGTGCCAGCAGTTACTCGATTCAGGGATCCCGGGAGCTGTTTTTT. The chain employs TRBV6-5 and TRBJ2-2, with D possibly TRBD1 on 5 matching bases. Trimming stripped 0 bases from V and 9 bases from J, with 14 bases between. Looked up from germline, CDR1 is MNHEY and CDR2 is SVGAGI. The CDR3 loop spans 15 amino acids.

This chain uses TRBV15 with TRBJ2-7; 8 bases agree with TRBD1. The CDR3 sequence is 15 residues long. CDR1 LNHNV and CDR2 YYDKDF come from the germline V gene (reference sequence). The J segment lost 1 base and the V segment lost 5 bases, leaving 7 bases of the junction unmatched. CDR3 sequence: CATSVDRAPSYEQYV. The CDR3 DNA reads as TGTGCCACCAGCGTGGACAGGGCCCCGTCCTACGAGCAGTACGTC.

The chain is built from TRBV6-5 and TRBJ1-1; no firm D call. This CDR3 is 11 amino acids long. The V gene lost 2 bases and the J gene lost 5 bases, with 3 bases spanning the gap. Germline V gene sequence: CDR1 MNHEY, CDR2 SVGAGI. CDR3 nucleotide sequence: TGTGCCAGCAGTTACGAGACTGAAGCTTTCTTT. Translated: CASSYETEAFF.

In this sample, this clone turned up a few times. This specimen includes other DNA sequences encoding the same CDR3. The J gene is TRBJ1-5, the V gene TRBV2; no clear D. The CDR3 spans 13 residues. V lost 3 bases to trimming and J lost 5 bases, with 8 bases between them. Per germline, CDR1 SNHLY and CDR2 FYNNEI. CDR3 residues: CASSEGRYQPQHF. Here the CDR3 DNA reads TGTGCCAGCAGTGAGGGCCGCTATCAGCCCCAGCATTTT. The full variable domain, with the rest looked up from reference TRBV2 and TRBJ1-5, is EPEVTQTPSHQVTQMGQEVILRCVPISNHLYFYWYRQILGQKVEFLVSFYNNEISEKSEIFDDQFSVERPDGSNFTLKIRSTKLEDSAMYFCASSEGRYQPQHFGDGTRLSIL.

This chain joins TRBV18 and TRBJ2-2; 8 nucleotides agree with TRBD1. The CDR3 loop spans 14 amino acids. Germline assignment: CDR1 KGHSH and CDR2 LQKENI. Trimming took 4 bases from V and 6 from J; bases not matched to a gene: 4. CDR3 sequence reads: CASSLDRDAGELFF. As DNA, the CDR3 is TGTGCCAGCTCACTGGACAGGGACGCCGGGGAGCTGTTTTTT.